These T cell receptor beta chains were read from a single sample in a study of blood T cells in healthy people across ages. TCRdb ran MiXCR on the 5' RACE reads and lists one entry per CDR3 protein. The sample has some 1.5 million distinct CDR3 sequences; roughly 43% are singletons. Sequenced input: blood. These receptors were taken from a woman under 30 in good health. The CDR3 runs from the conserved cysteine through the conserved F or W. The order of the fields is V gene, CDR3 protein.

>TRBV6-5
CASSSGQVLYEQYF
>TRBV7-2
CASSFETGREQYF
>TRBV29-1
CSASGGPENEQYF
>TRBV4-3
CASSPKGAGGRNYGYTF
>TRBV12-3/TRBV12-4
CASRQQAGANYGYTF
>TRBV28
CASRLTSYEQFF
>TRBV4-3
CASSQGKGMGNYGYTF
>TRBV9
CARSVQPDTEAFF
>TRBV27
CASSLYGRGYEQYF
>TRBV7-3
CASRREPNTEAFF
>TRBV12-3/TRBV12-4
CASSVDSDQPQHF
>TRBV20-1
CSARPELNSPLHF
>TRBV25-1
CASSTTSSGQPQHF
>TRBV9
CASTLGASGPDEQFF
>TRBV2
CAIYRELNTEAFF
>TRBV7-6
CASRRIGSDEQFF
>TRBV7-2
CASRSPTVLRETQYF
>TRBV5-5
CASSLSPGGLYEQYF